This TCR beta chain comes out of a study of T-cell memory formation after mild COVID-19. TCRdb itself ran the 5' RACE reads through MiXCR, one entry per CDR3 protein. The profile covers 150,000 to 200,000 distinct CDR3 sequences, with around a sixth appearing a single time and approximately 4% taken by the ten largest. V was clipped by 3 bases and J by 0 bases, with 10 bases between them. Germline V gene lookup returns CDR1 SGDLS and CDR2 YYNGEE. The length of the CDR3 is 15 residues. The sample comprised PBMCs or a T cell subset sorted from them (not recorded which). The clonotype comes from a man in his late teens or twenties who had mild COVID-19 (a few samples of this study predate the infection). Cell type and time point are not known. This chain joins TRBV9 and TRBJ1-3, with D uncertain. The CDR3 is CASSATTSSGNTIYF. CDR3 sequence (DNA): TGTGCCAGCAGCGCGACGACCAGCTCTGGAAACACCATATATTTT.